The 25 T cell receptor beta chains in this list originate from one sample, sequenced in a study of early T cells in non-severe SARS-CoV-2 infection. TCRdb re-analysed the 5' RACE reads in MiXCR, keeping a single row per CDR3 protein. The sample has tens of thousands of distinct CDR3 sequences; about an eighth are singletons. The sample consisted of whole blood, taken at baseline. All receptors come from an adult who was a healthcare worker with PCR-confirmed SARS-CoV-2 infection or an uninfected control (not recorded which).

This chain links TRBV11-2 with TRBJ1-5; no clear D. Trimming removed 1 base at V and 3 bases at J, with 4 bases between. The CDR3 is 13 amino acids. CDR1 is SGHAT, CDR2 FQNNGV, per germline. The CDR3 sequence: CASSLVSNQPQHF. The CDR3 DNA reads TGTGCCAGCAGCTTAGTGTCCAATCAGCCCCAGCATTTT.

This clonotype was seen more than once but under ten times. Likely a read error: the CDR3 ends without its conserved phenylalanine or tryptophan. The CDR3 DNA reads as TGTGCCAGCAGCCCTCTGGACAGGGGTGTTGGTCAGCCCCAGCATTTG. Residues: CASSPLDRGVGQPQHL. The V and J genes are TRBV27 and TRBJ1-5; 9 positions agree with TRBD1. This CDR3 comprises 16 residues. Germline V CDR1 and CDR2: MNHEY, SMNVEV (reference sequence). The V segment lost 6 bases and the J segment 6 bases; nucleotides outside the gene matches: 12.

This clonotype was counted only a few times. The chain combines TRBV20-1 with TRBJ1-6; the match to TRBD1 covers 8 bases. Trimming took 3 bases from V and 5 from J; bases not matched to a gene: 6. Germline V CDR1 and CDR2: DFQATT, SNEGSKA (reference sequence). The CDR3 contains 15 residues. The CDR3 loop is CSASLRQGNNSPLHF. CDR3 coding DNA: TGCAGTGCTAGTTTGAGACAGGGGAATAATTCACCCCTCCACTTT.

CDR3 DNA: TGTGCCAGCAGTTTCGTATCCCTGTCAGGGAGGGGAGAAGAGCAGTACTTC. Its protein product is CASSFVSLSGRGEEQYF. The chain recombines TRBV28 with TRBJ2-7, with 7 bases fitting TRBD2. The germline CDR1 and CDR2 sequences are MDHEN and SYDVKM. V lost 3 bases and J lost 7; bases outside the gene matches: 18. There are 17 residues in the CDR3. Combining the CDR3 with reference TRBV28 and TRBJ2-7 gives the whole variable domain DVKVTQSSRYLVKRTGEKVFLECVQDMDHENMFWYRQDPGLGLRLIYFSYDVKMKEKGDIPEGYSVSREKKERFSLILESASTNQTSMYLCASSFVSLSGRGEEQYFGPGTRLTVT.

This clonotype was observed many times. The chain is built from TRBV7-9 and TRBJ2-5; D call uncertain. CDR3 length: 16 amino acids. V gave up 3 bases and J gave up 2 bases, with 16 bases separating them. Germline values: CDR1 SEHNR, CDR2 FQNEAQ (reference sequence). Here the CDR3 DNA reads TGTGCCAGCAGCTTCCCCGTAGCAGACGGACAAGAGACCCAGTACTTC. This encodes CASSFPVADGQETQYF.

This clonotype was seen repeatedly, ten times or more. The rearrangement joins TRBV12-3 or TRBV12-4 to TRBJ2-1; 14 nucleotides line up with TRBD2. With V trimmed by 5 bases and J by 10 bases, 7 bases remained unmatched. The CDR3 consists of 15 residues. CDR3 sequence (DNA): TGTGCCAGCAGTCCGACTAGCGGGGGGGCCGGAGAGCAGTTCTTC. It translates to CASSPTSGGAGEQFF.

In this sample, this clonotype turned up a few times. The CDR3: CSARDRVEGKLFF. The CDR3 DNA is TGCAGTGCTAGGGACAGGGTCGAGGGGAAACTGTTTTTT. V is TRBV20-1 and J is TRBJ1-4; 8 bases align to TRBD1. Germline assignment: CDR1 DFQATT and CDR2 SNEGSKA (reference sequence). This CDR3 is built from 13 residues. V was pared by 3 bases and J by 11 bases, with 8 bases of the junction left unmatched.

This clonotype was detected many times. The V and J genes are TRBV3-1 and TRBJ1-2; D uncertain. Deletions cut 1 base from V and 2 bases from J, with 11 bases between. Per germline, CDR1 LGHDT and CDR2 YNNKEL (reference sequence). The CDR3 is 15 amino acids. The CDR3 DNA is TGTGCCAGCAGCCAAGGGGTCAGCTGGAACTATGGCTACACCTTC. Protein product: CASSQGVSWNYGYTF.

This clonotype has just a few counts. The rearrangement links TRBV6-1 to TRBJ2-3, with D maybe TRBD1 (6 bases). The CDR3 covers 14 residues. Per the germline V gene, CDR1 is MNHNS and CDR2 is SASEGT. The germline V and J ends were trimmed by 10 bases and 4 bases, with 18 bases remaining between them. Written as DNA, the CDR3 is TGTGCCACTCGGCAGGGGCGGAGGTCAGATACGCAGTATTTT. Residues: CATRQGRRSDTQYF.

This sequence joins TRBV5-4 and TRBJ2-7; 10 bases are shared with TRBD1. Looked up from germline, CDR1 is SGHNT and CDR2 is YYREEE (reference sequence). The CDR3 length is 16 residues. The ends lost 4 bases at V and 4 bases at J; junction bases unmatched: 11. The CDR3 protein is CASSGATGTGEYEQYF. CDR3 bases: TGTGCCAGCAGCGGAGCGACCGGGACAGGGGAGTACGAGCAGTACTTC.

This clonotype was detected only a few times. The CDR3: CASTGSGANVLTF. The CDR3 bases are TGTGCCAGCACGGGCTCTGGGGCCAACGTCCTGACTTTC. This rearrangement joins TRBV2 to TRBJ2-6; D is unresolved. Trimming stripped 7 bases from V and 0 bases from J, with 4 bases between. CDR1 and CDR2 (germline): SNHLY, FYNNEI. This CDR3 has 13 residues.

J is TRBJ2-7 and V is TRBV29-1; D may be TRBD1 or TRBD2 (7 bases each). Germline loops: CDR1 SQVTM, CDR2 ANQGSEA. The V and J ends lost 4 bases and 7 bases respectively, with 17 bases between them. The CDR3 contains 13 residues. The CDR3 sequence: CSVGRGTAKEQYF. As DNA, the CDR3 is TGCAGCGTTGGGCGGGGGACAGCGAAAGAGCAGTACTTC.

This clonotype appeared a few times. The rearrangement joins TRBV5-1 to TRBJ1-2; D is perhaps TRBD1 (5 bases). Per germline, CDR1 SGHRS and CDR2 YFSETQ. V lost 0 bases, J lost 8 bases, and 8 bases lay in between. The CDR3 runs to 12 residues. The CDR3 spells CASSLEGDGYTF. CDR3 sequence (DNA): TGCGCCAGCAGCTTGGAAGGGGACGGCTACACCTTC.

V usage is TRBV7-6 and J usage is TRBJ2-7, with 7 bases that match TRBD2. Germline V gene sequence: CDR1 SGHVS, CDR2 FNYEAQ. The CDR3 has 14 residues. With V trimmed by 3 bases and J by 5 bases, 7 bases remained unmatched. CDR3 nucleotides: TGTGCCAGCAGCTTCCTCAGCGGGGCCAACGAGCAGTACTTC. Translated, it gives CASSFLSGANEQYF.

This clonotype was observed a handful of times. The J gene is TRBJ2-5, the V gene TRBV7-9, with D tentatively TRBD1 (6 bases). Deletions cut 5 bases from V and 1 base from J, with 23 bases between. Germline lookup yields CDR1 SEHNR and CDR2 FQNEAQ (reference sequence). The CDR3 extends over 18 amino acids. CDR3 DNA: TGTGCCAGCAGCCCCTCCTCGTTCCGGGACACCGTCCAAGAGACCCAGTACTTC. This encodes CASSPSSFRDTVQETQYF.

The rearrangement links TRBV7-9 to TRBJ2-2; tentative D call: TRBD1 (6 bases). The CDR3 has 13 amino acids. V shed 8 bases and J shed 5 bases, with 12 bases lying between them. Germline V CDR1 and CDR2: SEHNR, FQNEAQ (reference sequence). Written as DNA, the CDR3 is TGTGCCAGCGTCTACAGGGAAACCGGGGAGCTGTTTTTT. Its protein is CASVYRETGELFF.

This clonotype was observed a few times. The chain uses TRBV5-4 and TRBJ2-3; TRBD1 is a possible D gene (6 bases). Trimming removed 0 bases at V and 5 bases at J, with 16 bases between. The CDR3 is 16 amino acids. From germline, CDR1 is SGHNT and CDR2 YYREEE (reference sequence). The CDR3 here is CASSLALGTDRDTQYF. CDR3 bases: TGTGCCAGCAGCTTGGCGCTCGGGACGGACAGAGATACGCAGTATTTT.

This clonotype was seen at least ten times. The gene calls are TRBV24-1 and TRBJ1-1; D is possibly TRBD1 (5 bases). Germline values: CDR1 KGHDR, CDR2 SFDVKD. This CDR3 is 11 amino acids long. The V end lost 7 bases, the J end lost 7 bases, and 9 bases lay between the germline ends. The CDR3 bases are TGTGCCACCAGGGGCGGGGGTGAAGCTTTCTTT. Translation gives CATRGGGEAFF.

This sequence joins TRBV2 and TRBJ1-3; D unresolved. Trimming took off 4 bases at V and 1 base at J, with 8 bases between the two ends. The germline CDR1 and CDR2 sequences are SNHLY and FYNNEI. The CDR3 spans 14 residues. CDR3 region: CASSVEASGNTIYF. CDR3 nucleotide sequence: TGTGCCAGCAGTGTTGAAGCGTCTGGAAACACCATATATTTT.

V gene TRBV18 combines with J gene TRBJ2-7; D is ambiguous. Trimming shortened V by 6 bases and J by 1 base, and 10 bases separated the two germline ends. The CDR3 length is 13 residues. CDR1 is KGHSH, CDR2 LQKENI, per germline. The CDR3 bases are TGTGCCAGCTCTCCCGACAAGTCCTACGAGCAGTACTTC. It specifies CASSPDKSYEQYF.

The chain recombines TRBV7-2 with TRBJ2-5; 9 nucleotides line up with TRBD1. The CDR3 sequence is 15 residues long. The junction had 6 bases not matched to a gene; V was cut back by 3 bases and J by 4 bases. Germline CDR1 SGHTA, CDR2 FQGNSA. In DNA form, the CDR3 reads TGTGCCAGCAGCTTTCACAGGGGGCTTTCAGAGACCCAGTACTTC. Translation gives CASSFHRGLSETQYF.

This clonotype was detected ten times or more. The CDR3 loop reads CASSPMNEKLFF. The CDR3 coding sequence is TGTGCCAGCTCACCGATGAATGAAAAACTGTTTTTT. The rearrangement joins TRBV18 to TRBJ1-4; D is unclear. V was pared by 3 bases and J by 5 bases, with 4 bases between. The germline gives CDR1 KGHSH, CDR2 LQKENI. The CDR3 covers 12 residues.

This clonotype was seen a handful of times. The J gene is TRBJ2-3, the V gene TRBV27, with TRBD1 matching 7 bases. CDR3 length: 19 residues. With V trimmed by 3 bases and J by 2 bases, 17 bases remained unmatched. The germline gives CDR1 MNHEY, CDR2 SMNVEV (reference sequence). The CDR3 reads CASSFSPRTDRAYTDTQYF. The DNA of the CDR3 is TGTGCCAGCAGTTTTAGCCCCCGAACCGACAGGGCCTACACAGATACGCAGTATTTT.

This clonotype was detected many times. The chain combines TRBV28 with TRBJ2-1, with D unclear. The CDR3 has 10 residues. Trimming took 3 bases from V and 7 from J, leaving 1 base between them. Germline CDR1 reads MDHEN; CDR2 reads SYDVKM. DNA of the CDR3: TGTGCCAGCAGTTTGAATGAGCAGTTCTTC. Translated, it gives CASSLNEQFF.

Ten or more counts support this clonotype. The chain carries TRBV11-2 and TRBJ1-1; D gene unclear. Germline CDR1 SGHAT, CDR2 FQNNGV. The CDR3 has 15 amino acids. Trimming left V 1 base short and J 3 bases short, with 12 bases between. Here the CDR3 DNA reads TGTGCCAGCAGCTTAGCGGGTTCGATGTACACTGAAGCTTTCTTT. Its protein product is CASSLAGSMYTEAFF.